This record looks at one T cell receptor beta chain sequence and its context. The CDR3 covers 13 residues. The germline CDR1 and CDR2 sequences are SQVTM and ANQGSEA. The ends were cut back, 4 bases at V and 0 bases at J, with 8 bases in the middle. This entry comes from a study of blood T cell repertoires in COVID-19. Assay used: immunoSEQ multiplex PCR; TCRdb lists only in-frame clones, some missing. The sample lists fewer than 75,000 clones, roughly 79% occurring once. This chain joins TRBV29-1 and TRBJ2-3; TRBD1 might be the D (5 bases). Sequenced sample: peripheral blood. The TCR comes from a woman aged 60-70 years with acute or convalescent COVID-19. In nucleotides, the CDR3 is TGCAGCGTTGGACAGTCAAGCACAGATACGCAGTATTTT. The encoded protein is CSVGQSSTDTQYF.